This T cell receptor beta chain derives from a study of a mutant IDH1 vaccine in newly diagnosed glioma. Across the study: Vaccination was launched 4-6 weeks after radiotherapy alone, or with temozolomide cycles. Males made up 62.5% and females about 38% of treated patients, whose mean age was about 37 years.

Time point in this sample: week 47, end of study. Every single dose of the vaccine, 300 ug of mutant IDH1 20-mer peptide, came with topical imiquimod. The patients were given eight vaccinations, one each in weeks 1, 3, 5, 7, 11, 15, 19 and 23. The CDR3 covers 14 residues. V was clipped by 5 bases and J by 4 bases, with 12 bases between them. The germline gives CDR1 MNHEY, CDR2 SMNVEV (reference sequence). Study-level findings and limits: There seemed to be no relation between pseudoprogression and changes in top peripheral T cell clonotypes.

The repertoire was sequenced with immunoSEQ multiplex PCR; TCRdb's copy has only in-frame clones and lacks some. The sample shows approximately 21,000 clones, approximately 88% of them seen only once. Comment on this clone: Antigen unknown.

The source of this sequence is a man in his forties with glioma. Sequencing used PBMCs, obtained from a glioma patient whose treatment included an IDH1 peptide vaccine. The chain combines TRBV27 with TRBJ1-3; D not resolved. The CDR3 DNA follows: TGTGCCAGCAGTACTCACCGGTTAGGAAACACCATATATTTT. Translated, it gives CASSTHRLGNTIYF.